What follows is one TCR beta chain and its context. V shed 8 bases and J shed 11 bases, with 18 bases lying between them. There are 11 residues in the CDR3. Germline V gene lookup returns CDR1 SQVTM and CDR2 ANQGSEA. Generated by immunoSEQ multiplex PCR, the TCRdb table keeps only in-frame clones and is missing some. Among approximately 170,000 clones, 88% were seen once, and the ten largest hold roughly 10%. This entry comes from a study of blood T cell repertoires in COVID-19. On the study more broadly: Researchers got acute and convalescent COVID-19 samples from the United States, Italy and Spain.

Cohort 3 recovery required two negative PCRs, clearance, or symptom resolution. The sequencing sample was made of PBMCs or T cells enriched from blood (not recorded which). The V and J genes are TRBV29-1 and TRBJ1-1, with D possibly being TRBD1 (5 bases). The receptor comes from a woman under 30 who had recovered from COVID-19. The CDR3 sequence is CSLGQGGEAFF. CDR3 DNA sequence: TGCAGCCTGGGGCAGGGAGGGGAGGCTTTCTTT.